What follows are 23 T cell receptor beta chains derived from one specimen sequenced in a study of blood T cell repertoires in COVID-19. Clones were sequenced by immunoSEQ multiplex PCR, and TCRdb holds only the in-frame ones, with some missing. The data show approximately 100,000 clones, roughly 80% seen once. The sequenced sample consisted of peripheral blood. The receptors originated from a man between 65 and 80 years old with active or convalescent COVID-19.

The chain links TRBV4-2 to TRBJ1-2; perhaps TRBD1 as D (6 bases). Deletions cut 5 bases from V and 8 bases from J, with 15 bases between. Germline-derived CDR1 and CDR2 are LGHNA and YNFKEQ. The CDR3 covers 13 residues. This CDR3 reads CASSGETGGGYTF. CDR3 nucleotide sequence: TGTGCCAGCAGCGGAGAGACAGGTGGCGGCTACACCTTC.

The J gene is TRBJ1-1, the V gene TRBV15; no clear D gene. CDR3 length: 14 amino acids. Germline loops: CDR1 LNHNV, CDR2 YYDKDF (reference sequence). Trimming removed 1 base at V and 0 bases at J, with 6 bases between. The CDR3 bases are TGTGCCACCAGCAGAGGGCAGATGAACACTGAAGCTTTCTTT. Translating it yields CATSRGQMNTEAFF.

The rearrangement uses TRBV3-1 (or the pseudogene TRBV3-2) and TRBJ1-6; TRBD1 is a possible D gene (5 bases). The V end was cut by 0 bases, the J end by 14 bases, with 11 bases between. Per the germline V gene, CDR1 is LGHDT and CDR2 is YNNKEL (reference sequence). The CDR3 has 13 residues. The CDR3 DNA reads TGTGCCAGCAGCCAAGATGGGGCCAGGGCCCTCCACTTT. Protein product: CASSQDGARALHF.

The rearrangement uses TRBV3-1 (or the pseudogene TRBV3-2) and TRBJ2-2; 8 bases agree with TRBD1. Losses at the gene ends were 3 bases for V and 4 bases for J; bases not matched to a gene: 10. This CDR3 is built from 17 residues. CDR1 and CDR2 from the germline V gene are LGHDT and YNNKEL (reference sequence). The CDR3 nucleotides are TGTGCCAGCAGCCAGTGGATCAGACAGGGGCCCACCGGGGAGCTGTTTTTT. Protein sequence: CASSQWIRQGPTGELFF.

V usage is TRBV9 and J usage is TRBJ1-3; 7 nucleotides agree with TRBD1. This CDR3 is 16 amino acids long. Trimming removed 0 bases from V and 3 bases from J; junction bases left unmatched: 6. The V gene's germline CDR1 is SGDLS and CDR2 YYNGEE. CDR3 coding DNA: TGTGCCAGCAGCGTAGACGAGGGGGCTTATGGAAACACCATATATTTT. Amino acid sequence: CASSVDEGAYGNTIYF.

The chain combines TRBV6-5 with TRBJ1-1, with D possibly matching TRBD1 (6 bases). This CDR3 is 13 amino acids long. Trimming took off 2 bases at V and 4 bases at J, with 8 bases between the two ends. Per germline, CDR1 MNHEY and CDR2 SVGAGI. In DNA, the CDR3 is TGTGCCAGCAGTTACCTCAGGGGCACTGAAGCTTTCTTT. Its protein product is CASSYLRGTEAFF.

The rearrangement links TRBV30 to TRBJ2-6; D not certain. Germline values: CDR1 GTSNPN, CDR2 SVGIG (reference sequence). This CDR3 region has 16 residues. V lost 4 bases and J 0 bases, leaving 13 bases between the germline ends. CDR3 sequence (DNA): TGTGCCTGGACTCCTAGAATGCGCTCTGGGGCCAACGTCCTGACTTTC. Amino acid sequence: CAWTPRMRSGANVLTF.

The V call is TRBV3-1 (or the pseudogene TRBV3-2), the J call TRBJ1-1; 7 nucleotides line up with TRBD1. This CDR3 region has 14 residues. J gave up 7 bases and V 2 bases, and 7 bases lay outside the gene matches. CDR1 and CDR2 from the germline V gene are LGHDT and YNNKEL (reference sequence). CDR3 DNA sequence: TGTGCCAGCAGCCAACGTGGACAGGCGCTTGAAGCTTTCTTT. It yields the protein CASSQRGQALEAFF.

The rearrangement joins TRBV5-4 to TRBJ1-1; D is uncertain. CDR3 length: 12 amino acids. Germline V gene data show CDR1 as SGHNT and CDR2 as YYREEE (reference sequence). The V end was cut by 4 bases, the J end by 7 bases, with 11 bases between. The CDR3 is CASSPKGSEAFF. Here the CDR3 DNA reads TGTGCCAGCAGCCCTAAAGGGAGTGAAGCTTTCTTT.

The chain uses TRBV10-3 and TRBJ1-1; possibly TRBD1 for D (6 bases). Trimming removed 10 bases from V and 2 bases from J, with 20 bases in between. Germline CDR1 ENHRY, CDR2 SYGVKD. This CDR3 spans 15 amino acids. The CDR3 region has the DNA TGTGCCACCGCCCGATGGGGACAAGACAACACTGAAGCTTTCTTT. Its protein product is CATARWGQDNTEAFF.

The rearrangement joins TRBV27 to TRBJ2-2; D not certain. Germline V gene lookup returns CDR1 MNHEY and CDR2 SMNVEV (reference sequence). The CDR3 totals 14 residues. V was cut by 3 bases and J by 8 bases, with 13 bases left in between. CDR3 coding DNA: TGTGCCAGCAGTTTTTCGTTAGCTACAGGGGAGCTGTTTTTT. It specifies CASSFSLATGELFF.

The chain employs TRBV29-1 and TRBJ1-2; D gene unclear. Germline CDR1 and CDR2: SQVTM and ANQGSEA. Trimming removed 6 bases from V and 6 bases from J, with 8 bases in between. The CDR3 contains 10 residues. The CDR3 protein is CSVTEDGYTF. The CDR3 DNA reads as TGCAGCGTCACGGAGGATGGCTACACCTTC.

This chain connects TRBV27 to TRBJ1-2, with TRBD1 matching 7 bases. V dropped 4 bases and J dropped 2; count of bases not matched to a gene: 13. The CDR3 is 17 amino acids. Germline CDR1 is MNHEY and CDR2 is SMNVEV (reference sequence). CDR3 protein: CASSSRTGDLLNYGYTF. The CDR3, as DNA: TGTGCCAGCAGTTCCCGGACAGGAGACCTTCTAAACTATGGCTACACCTTC.

The chain couples TRBV6-5 to TRBJ1-6; D might be TRBD1 (6 bases). This CDR3 region has 14 residues. V shed 2 bases and J shed 9 bases, with 11 bases lying between them. Germline loops: CDR1 MNHEY, CDR2 SVGAGI. CDR3 sequence: CASSYGGSGSPLHF. The CDR3 DNA sequence: TGTGCCAGCAGTTACGGGGGCTCGGGTTCACCCCTCCACTTT.

V usage is TRBV18 and J usage is TRBJ2-6; D call uncertain. The CDR3 covers 15 residues. CDR1 is KGHSH and CDR2 is LQKENI in the germline V gene. Trimming cost V 0 bases and J 3 bases, with 6 bases left between them. CDR3 region: CASSPPRSGANVLTF. The CDR3 nucleotides read TGTGCCAGCTCACCACCCCGGAGTGGGGCCAACGTCCTGACTTTC.

Worth noting for this clone: Other DNA sequences within the sample encode an identical CDR3. J is TRBJ2-7 and V is TRBV18, with a tentative D call TRBD2 (6 bases). The CDR3 contains 12 residues. The V end was cut by 3 bases, the J end by 5 bases, with 8 bases between. CDR1 is KGHSH and CDR2 is LQKENI in the germline V gene. The CDR3 DNA sequence: TGTGCCAGCTCACCGGGCGGGGACGAGCAGTACTTC. Its translation is CASSPGGDEQYF.

The chain has TRBV29-1 and TRBJ2-1; TRBD1 might be the D (6 bases). Germline CDR1 reads SQVTM; CDR2 reads ANQGSEA. V was clipped by 4 bases and J by 3 bases, with 13 bases between them. The CDR3 length is 14 residues. The CDR3: CSVGFRGHYNEQFF. DNA for the CDR3: TGCAGCGTTGGTTTCAGGGGCCACTACAATGAGCAGTTCTTC.

This chain links TRBV6-6 with TRBJ1-6; the D is unclear. In germline, CDR1 is MNHNY, CDR2 SVGAGI (reference sequence). The length of the CDR3 is 14 residues. Trimming removed 0 bases from V and 7 bases from J, with 7 bases in between. The CDR3 protein is CASSYSASNSPLHF. The CDR3, as DNA: TGTGCCAGCAGTTACTCGGCCTCAAATTCACCCCTCCACTTT.

This rearrangement joins TRBV11-3 to TRBJ1-1; 10 nucleotides line up with TRBD1. J was trimmed by 10 bases and V by 1 base; bases with no gene match: 9. The germline CDR1 and CDR2 sequences are SGHNT and YENEEA. This CDR3 comprises 15 residues. For the CDR3, the DNA is TGTGCCAGCAGCTTAGGAGGGACAGGGGCACCGGTAGCTTTCTTT. This translates into CASSLGGTGAPVAFF.

This chain connects TRBV20-1 to TRBJ2-3, with TRBD2 matching over 10 bases. The CDR3 is 18 residues long. V shed 3 bases and J 2 bases; nucleotides not matched to a gene: 14. Germline V gene lookup returns CDR1 DFQATT and CDR2 SNEGSKA (reference sequence). For the CDR3, the DNA is TGCAGTGCTAGTAGCGGACAGGGTCTAGCGGGGGCCACAGATACGCAGTATTTT. This gives the protein CSASSGQGLAGATDTQYF.

The chain uses TRBV14 and TRBJ2-2; a possible D gene is TRBD1 (6 bases). This CDR3 contains 16 residues. CDR1 and CDR2 (germline): SGHDN, FVKESK. V was shortened by 4 bases and J by 5 bases, with 17 bases between the two germline ends. CDR3 in DNA: TGTGCCAGCAGCCTGCTTGGGGGCAGGATGACCGGGGAGCTGTTTTTT. Translating gives CASSLLGGRMTGELFF.

The V call is TRBV5-6, the J call TRBJ1-3; 11 nucleotides align to TRBD1. V lost 4 bases, J lost 0 bases, and 6 bases stayed unmatched. The length of the CDR3 is 17 residues. Germline-derived CDR1 and CDR2 are SGHDT and YYEEEE. CDR3: CASSARDRGTSGNTIYF. CDR3 DNA: TGTGCCAGCAGCGCCCGGGACAGGGGGACCTCTGGAAACACCATATATTTT.

In DNA form, the CDR3 reads TGTGCCAGCAGTTACTCGGTGGGCGGGAGAGCTTTCTTT. It is translated as CASSYSVGGRAFF. The J gene is TRBJ1-1, the V gene TRBV6-5; D is ambiguous. Germline V lookup: CDR1 MNHEY, CDR2 SVGAGI. V lost 0 bases and J lost 10, with 12 bases in between. The CDR3 sequence is 13 residues long.